These 13 T cell receptor beta chains originate from one sample sequenced in a study of identical twins. TCRdb used MiXCR to reprocess the 5' RACE reads, holding one entry per CDR3 protein. This repertoire shows about 790,000 distinct CDR3 sequences, over 15% found once; its top ten account for roughly 14%. The same data also contributed to another study, on T cells expressing NK-cell markers.

The sample taken for sequencing was PBMCs. These TCRs come from a young woman in good health.

This clonotype turned up a few times. This chain joins TRBV20-1 and TRBJ2-2; 7 positions match TRBD2. The ends lost 2 bases at V and 4 bases at J; junction bases unmatched: 1. CDR3 length equals 13 residues. The V gene's germline CDR1 is DFQATT and CDR2 SNEGSKA (reference sequence). The CDR3: CSARLAVTGELFF. CDR3 coding DNA: TGCAGTGCTAGACTAGCGGTCACCGGGGAGCTGTTTTTT.

The chain employs TRBV12-3 or TRBV12-4 and TRBJ2-1; D may be TRBD2 (7 bases). The CDR3 sequence is 15 residues long. Trimming took 6 bases from V and 4 from J, leaving 16 bases between them. CDR3 sequence (DNA): TGTGCCAGCAGCATAGGGGGGGGGAATTACAATGAGCAGTTCTTC. It yields the protein CASSIGGGNYNEQFF.

This CDR3 is CSATQSNEQFF. The CDR3 nucleotides are TGCAGTGCTACCCAGAGCAATGAGCAGTTCTTC. The chain couples TRBV20-1 to TRBJ2-1; unclear D gene. The V end was cut by 4 bases, the J end by 6 bases, with 7 bases between. CDR3 size: 11 residues. Germline V gives CDR1 DFQATT, CDR2 SNEGSKA (reference sequence).

The V and J genes are TRBV3-1 and TRBJ2-1; D may be TRBD1 or TRBD2 (5 bases each). V was pared by 0 bases and J by 4 bases, with 10 bases between. The germline V gene has CDR1 LGHDT and CDR2 YNNKEL (reference sequence). This CDR3 contains 15 residues. In DNA form, the CDR3 reads TGTGCCAGCAGCCAAGACGGGGCAGGGTACAATGAGCAGTTCTTC. It is translated as CASSQDGAGYNEQFF.

This clonotype was counted only a few times. The chain joins TRBV24-1 to TRBJ2-2, with no clear D. CDR1 KGHDR and CDR2 SFDVKD come from the germline V gene. This CDR3 is 11 amino acids long. The V end lost 4 bases, the J end lost 6 bases, and 2 bases lay between the germline ends. The CDR3 sequence: CATSDAGELFF. DNA for the CDR3: TGTGCCACCAGTGACGCCGGGGAGCTGTTTTTT.

The rearrangement joins TRBV5-6 to TRBJ2-7, with a weak D call TRBD1 (6 bases). The CDR3 is made up of 13 amino acids. Germline-derived CDR1 and CDR2 are SGHDT and YYEEEE. V was shortened by 6 bases and J by 3 bases, with 13 bases between the two germline ends. This CDR3 reads CASNGQLRYEQYF. CDR3 nucleotides: TGTGCCAGCAACGGACAGCTGCGCTACGAGCAGTACTTC.

The V gene is TRBV5-1, the J gene TRBJ1-1; D perhaps matches TRBD1 (6 bases). The V end was cut by 6 bases, the J end by 4 bases, with 13 bases between. The CDR3 has 13 residues. Germline V gene data show CDR1 as SGHRS and CDR2 as YFSETQ. CDR3: CASTAVQGTEAFF. CDR3 in DNA: TGCGCCAGCACCGCGGTACAGGGCACTGAAGCTTTCTTT.

J is TRBJ2-5 and V is TRBV7-9, with TRBD1 as a possible D gene (6 bases). CDR1 and CDR2 from the germline V gene are SEHNR and FQNEAQ (reference sequence). CDR3 size: 14 residues. V was trimmed by 4 bases and J by 5 bases, leaving 14 bases between them. As DNA, the CDR3 is TGTGCCAGCAGCTCCTTTGGGGGCGTGGAGACCCAGTACTTC. It is translated as CASSSFGGVETQYF.

This clonotype was counted a few times. V gene TRBV12-3 or TRBV12-4 combines with J gene TRBJ2-1, with D unresolved. V dropped 3 bases and J dropped 10 bases, with 10 bases sitting between them. The CDR3 sequence is 12 residues long. The CDR3 DNA sequence: TGTGCCAGCAGTTTCCACCCGAGAGAGCAGTTCTTC. Translation gives CASSFHPREQFF.

This clonotype has ten or more counts. The chain combines TRBV7-2 with TRBJ2-7; 10 positions match TRBD2. The CDR3 consists of 17 residues. Germline CDR1 and CDR2: SGHTA and FQGNSA. V gave up 2 bases and J gave up 2 bases; unmatched junction bases: 9. Here the CDR3 reads CASSLKSGGVFPYEQYF. CDR3 DNA: TGTGCCAGCAGCTTAAAAAGCGGGGGGGTCTTCCCCTACGAGCAGTACTTC.

CDR3 coding DNA: TGTGCCAGCAGCCCTACCAGGGGGGGTTACGAGCAGTACTTC. It encodes CASSPTRGGYEQYF. V is TRBV7-2 and J is TRBJ2-7; D may match TRBD1 or TRBD2 (7 bases each). The V end lost 5 bases, the J end lost 4 bases, and 15 bases lay between the germline ends. This CDR3 contains 14 residues. Germline assignment: CDR1 SGHTA and CDR2 FQGNSA.

This chain connects TRBV5-8 to TRBJ2-2, with D possibly matching TRBD2 (6 bases). The V end was cut by 0 bases, the J end by 4 bases, with 10 bases between. The V gene's germline CDR1 is SGHTS and CDR2 YDEGEE. CDR3 length equals 15 residues. The CDR3 spells CASSLAGESTGELFF. CDR3 in DNA: TGTGCCAGCAGCTTGGCGGGGGAAAGCACCGGGGAGCTGTTTTTT.

This clonotype was seen a few times. V is TRBV15 and J is TRBJ1-1; D remains ambiguous. CDR3 size: 11 residues. V lost 6 bases, J lost 4 bases, and 6 bases lay in between. Germline V lookup: CDR1 LNHNV, CDR2 YYDKDF (reference sequence). The CDR3 coding sequence is TGTGCCACCAGGGATTTCACTGAAGCTTTCTTT. Protein: CATRDFTEAFF.